This TCR beta chain was retrieved from a study of T cells in localized non-small cell lung cancer. Study-wide findings and caveats: Median detection of top 100 tumor clones in adjacent lung was 57 clones.

As regards this clone: What it binds is not known.

Using immunoSEQ multiplex PCR, the repertoire was profiled, and TCRdb retains in-frame clones only, with some absent. The table includes about 25,000 clones, roughly 90% detected once. The germline gives CDR1 MNHEY, CDR2 SVGAGI. The length of the CDR3 is 12 residues. V trimming: 6 bases; J trimming: 8 bases; junction bases outside the gene matches: 4. Material: peripheral blood, obtained before any cancer treatment. This sequence joins TRBV6-5 and TRBJ1-2; 9 bases are shared with TRBD1. The origin of this receptor is a female donor older than 55 with stage I lung adenocarcinoma. The CDR3 bases are TGTGCCAGCAGGGGACAGGGAACCGGCTACACCTTC. Translating it yields CASRGQGTGYTF.